Presented here are 31 T cell receptor beta chains from one specimen sequenced in a study of blood T cells in healthy people across ages (dated by TCRdb to about 2015). The library was produced with 5' RACE. Sequencing relied on an Illumina HiSeq 2500. A second roughly 6 to 11 cycle PCR used a sample-barcoded 5' primer and a J-beta primer mix. The public reads were reanalyzed by TCRdb: fastp trimming at Q25, MiXCR alignment, in-frame beta chains only. Rows merge per CDR3 protein into single entries with the most common DNA and genes. For this sample the table gives 700,000 to 900,000 distinct CDR3 sequences, of which 40% to 65% were detected only once. Together, the top ten hold under 50% of the sample. The sequenced material came from blood. These receptors originate from an elderly man in good health.

This chain joins TRBV24-1 and TRBJ2-7; D is undetermined. The DNA end favors TRBJ2-5, so the J call may be wrong. Per the germline V gene, CDR1 is KGHDR and CDR2 is SFDVKD. This CDR3 has 14 amino acids. The CDR3 DNA reads as TGTGCCACCAGTGATCGCAGGAAGATAGAGACCCAGTACTTC. It specifies CATSDRRKIETQYF.

The V gene is TRBV28, the J gene TRBJ1-2; D remains unclear. The CDR3 covers 14 residues. Between the trimmed V and J ends, which lost 4 bases and 1 base, there was a span of 10 bases. Looked up from germline, CDR1 is MDHEN and CDR2 is SYDVKM. CDR3 region: CASSSLPLNYGYTF. CDR3 DNA sequence: TGTGCCAGCAGTTCCCTACCACTTAACTATGGCTACACCTTC.

The sample holds a few counts of this clonotype. V gene TRBV21-1 combines with J gene TRBJ2-3; the table's D call, TRBD2, was not checked against the DNA. TRBV21-1 is marked as a pseudogene. This CDR3 region has 14 residues. CDR3 amino acids: CASTFEEGTDTQYF. The DNA for the CDR3 is TGTGCCAGCACTTTCGAGGAGGGTACAGATACGCAGTATTTT.

The gene calls are TRBV7-9 and TRBJ2-7; D gene uncertain. Germline CDR1 reads SEHNR; CDR2 reads FQNEAQ (reference sequence). The CDR3 sequence is 13 residues long. V lost 5 bases and J lost 3, with 11 bases in between. CDR3 protein: CASSDVNVYEQYF. The CDR3 coding sequence is TGTGCCAGCAGCGACGTAAACGTCTACGAGCAGTACTTC.

This clonotype showed up just a few times. The V gene is TRBV10-3, the J gene TRBJ1-2, with 8 bases aligning to TRBD1. With V trimmed by 3 bases and J by 4 bases, 4 bases remained unmatched. The CDR3 extends over 14 amino acids. Germline lookup yields CDR1 ENHRY and CDR2 SYGVKD. The DNA of the CDR3 is TGTGCCATCAGTGAACAGGGGGTTGGCTATGGCTACACCTTC. Amino acid sequence: CAISEQGVGYGYTF.

This clonotype was seen a handful of times. V and J are TRBV12-3 or TRBV12-4 and TRBJ2-7; possible D gene TRBD1, 6 bases. With 2 bases removed from V and 6 bases from J, the gap between germline ends came to 17 bases. CDR3 length: 15 residues. CDR3: CASSLTQGYEGEQYF. The CDR3 nucleotides are TGTGCCAGCAGTTTAACGCAGGGGTATGAAGGCGAGCAGTACTTC.

J is TRBJ2-1 and V is TRBV27; 7 nucleotides agree with TRBD2. The J call may be incorrect, as the DNA end agrees better with TRBJ2-7. The length of the CDR3 is 14 residues. Germline V CDR1 and CDR2: MNHEY, SMNVEV (reference sequence). The CDR3, as DNA: TGTGCCAGCAGACCCGGGACTATCACCTACGAGCAGTACTTC. The encoded protein is CASRPGTITYEQYF.

The V and J genes are TRBV7-2 and TRBJ2-7, with D perhaps TRBD2 (6 bases). The germline gives CDR1 SGHTA, CDR2 FQGNSA. Trimming shortened V by 1 base and J by 4 bases, and 11 bases separated the two germline ends. The CDR3 totals 14 residues. The CDR3 coding sequence is TGTGCCAGCAGCTTAGAGGCGGGAAGGTACGAGCAGTACTTC. This gives the protein CASSLEAGRYEQYF.

This clonotype was observed many times. The chain uses TRBV24-1 and TRBJ2-7, with 9 bases fitting TRBD2. The V and J ends lost 5 bases and 4 bases, in that order; junction bases with no gene match: 11. The CDR3 loop spans 16 amino acids. Germline CDR1 is KGHDR and CDR2 is SFDVKD. CDR3 bases: TGTGCCACCAGTGCCCTGGGAGGTAGCGGGAGTTACGAGCAGTACTTC. It encodes CATSALGGSGSYEQYF.

This clonotype has at least ten counts. The chain recombines TRBV20-1 with TRBJ2-7; 12 bases are shared with TRBD2. J gave up 3 bases and V 0 bases, and 9 bases lay outside the gene matches. CDR1 DFQATT and CDR2 SNEGSKA come from the germline V gene (reference sequence). The length of the CDR3 is 17 residues. The CDR3 bases are TGCAGTGCTAGAGATTTGACTAGCGGGAGCCGAGTCTACGAGCAGTACTTC. Translated: CSARDLTSGSRVYEQYF.

This clonotype was detected only a few times. The chain links TRBV6-6 to TRBJ2-6, with 7 bases identical to TRBD1. The CDR3 consists of 16 residues. Germline V CDR1 and CDR2: MNHNY, SVGAGI (reference sequence). V lost 8 bases, J lost 2 bases, and 9 bases stayed unmatched. The chain's CDR3 is CASRQGVFTGANVLTF. CDR3 in DNA: TGTGCCAGCCGGCAGGGGGTTTTTACTGGGGCCAACGTCCTGACTTTC.

The gene calls are TRBV3-1 and TRBJ2-1; 10 bases agree with TRBD1. The CDR3 extends over 15 amino acids. Germline values: CDR1 LGHDT, CDR2 YNNKEL (reference sequence). The ends lost 3 bases at V and 6 bases at J; junction bases unmatched: 5. CDR3: CASSHRQGASNEQFF. Written as DNA, the CDR3 is TGTGCCAGCAGCCATAGACAGGGGGCAAGCAATGAGCAGTTCTTC.

The chain combines TRBV28 with TRBJ2-3; a weak D match, TRBD1 (6 bases). Trimming pared 10 bases from V and 6 bases from J, leaving 14 bases between. The CDR3 sequence is 12 residues long. The germline V gene has CDR1 MDHEN and CDR2 SYDVKM. The CDR3 bases are TGTGCCACCCGGAGACAGGCCGATACGCAGTATTTT. Protein product: CATRRQADTQYF.

The V call is TRBV27, the J call TRBJ1-2, with 8 bases aligning to TRBD1. Looked up from germline, CDR1 is MNHEY and CDR2 is SMNVEV (reference sequence). The CDR3 consists of 14 residues. The V and J ends lost 6 bases and 3 bases, in that order; junction bases with no gene match: 6. This chain's CDR3 is CASSKVDRDYGYTF. The DNA for the CDR3 is TGTGCCAGCAGCAAGGTGGACAGGGACTATGGCTACACCTTC.

The V and J genes are TRBV14 and TRBJ2-3; no definite D call. Trimming removed 1 base from V and 14 bases from J, with 16 bases in between. In germline, CDR1 is SGHDN, CDR2 FVKESK. This CDR3 is 13 amino acids long. CDR3: CASSQGPHRYAYF. The CDR3 bases are TGTGCCAGCAGCCAAGGCCCGCACAGATACGCGTATTTT. The variable domain in full, with the rest retrieved from reference TRBV14 and TRBJ2-3, is EAGVTQFPSHSVIEKGQTVTLRCDPISGHDNLYWYRRVMGKEIKFLLHFVKESKQDESGMPNNRFLAERTGGTYSTLKVQPAELEDSGVYFCASSQGPHRYAYFGPGTRLTVL.

This clonotype was observed a handful of times. The rearrangement uses TRBV4-2 and TRBJ1-5; D possibly corresponds to TRBD1 (6 bases). Trimming took 0 bases from V and 0 from J, leaving 12 bases between them. The CDR3 extends over 17 amino acids. CDR1 and CDR2 (germline): LGHNA, YNFKEQ. As DNA, the CDR3 is TGTGCCAGCAGCCAAGAGGGGGGGGCAACTAGCAATCAGCCCCAGCATTTT. Encoded protein: CASSQEGGATSNQPQHF.

The gene calls are TRBV6-5 and TRBJ2-1; weak D call: TRBD2 (6 bases). Per the germline V gene, CDR1 is MNHEY and CDR2 is SVGAGI. V was trimmed by 5 bases and J by 15 bases, leaving 14 bases between them. The CDR3 has 11 residues. CDR3 amino acids: CASSKYRDSFF. In nucleotides, the CDR3 is TGTGCCAGCAGTAAGTACCGGGACTCGTTCTTC.

The V call is TRBV29-1, the J call TRBJ2-1, with a tentative D call TRBD2 (5 bases). This CDR3 region has 12 residues. Germline V lookup: CDR1 SQVTM, CDR2 ANQGSEA. V was clipped by 4 bases and J by 8 bases, with 12 bases between them. The DNA of the CDR3 is TGCAGCGTTGGGACTCCGGGCGATGAGCAGTTCTTC. This codes for CSVGTPGDEQFF.

The rearrangement links TRBV6-1 to TRBJ1-6, with TRBD1 matching 8 bases. The CDR3 extends over 16 amino acids. CDR1 is MNHNS, CDR2 SASEGT, per germline. V lost 2 bases, J lost 14 bases, and 14 bases stayed unmatched. In DNA form, the CDR3 reads TGTGCCAGCAGTGAACCCCGACAGGGGCCTCGCGGGGCCCTCCACTTT. Translating it yields CASSEPRQGPRGALHF.

This clonotype was counted a few times. The CDR3 DNA reads TGTGCCACCAGTGATTCTTGGACTAGCAGCTACAATGAGCAGTTCTTC. The encoded protein is CATSDSWTSSYNEQFF. J is TRBJ2-1 and V is TRBV24-1; TRBD2 agrees at 8 bases. CDR1 is KGHDR and CDR2 is SFDVKD in the germline V gene. The CDR3 spans 16 residues. The J segment lost 3 bases and the V segment lost 2 bases, leaving 5 bases of the junction unmatched.

Here the CDR3 DNA reads TGTGCCACCAGTGGGATAGGACCAGATACGCAGTATTTT. Translated, it gives CATSGIGPDTQYF. This chain uses TRBV24-1 with TRBJ2-3; unclear D gene. V lost 5 bases and J 4 bases, leaving 9 bases between the germline ends. The CDR3 consists of 13 residues. The V gene's germline CDR1 is KGHDR and CDR2 SFDVKD.

The chain uses TRBV7-3 and TRBJ2-3, with a possible D match to TRBD2 (5 bases). V was clipped by 0 bases and J by 2 bases, with 15 bases between them. Germline lookup yields CDR1 SGHTA and CDR2 FQGTGA. This CDR3 is built from 17 residues. The CDR3 loop reads CASSLTVGGGFTDTQYF. The CDR3 coding sequence is TGTGCCAGCAGCTTAACGGTGGGCGGAGGTTTCACAGATACGCAGTATTTT.

This chain uses TRBV9 with TRBJ1-4; the D is unclear. Germline V CDR1 and CDR2: SGDLS, YYNGEE. The CDR3 contains 13 residues. V was shortened by 5 bases and J by 8 bases, with 13 bases between the two germline ends. Here the CDR3 DNA reads TGTGCCAGCAGAAAGGACGGTATGGAAAAACTGTTTTTT. Its translation: CASRKDGMEKLFF.

The chain has TRBV28 and TRBJ1-1; D not resolved. Germline CDR1 MDHEN, CDR2 SYDVKM. Trimming left V 6 bases short and J 7 bases short, with 18 bases between. This CDR3 spans 14 amino acids. The CDR3 DNA sequence: TGTGCCAGCAGCCCGGGCCAGGCATGGGTTGAAGCTTTCTTT. Its protein is CASSPGQAWVEAFF. The full variable domain, its missing parts supplied by reference TRBV28 and TRBJ1-1, is DVKVTQSSRYLVKRTGEKVFLECVQDMDHENMFWYRQDPGLGLRLIYFSYDVKMKEKGDIPEGYSVSREKKERFSLILESASTNQTSMYLCASSPGQAWVEAFFGQGTRLTVV.

The rearrangement uses TRBV2 and TRBJ1-5; D is unresolved. V was clipped by 3 bases and J by 7 bases, with 16 bases between them. The CDR3 totals 15 residues. CDR1 and CDR2 from the germline V gene are SNHLY and FYNNEI. The CDR3 bases are TGTGCCAGCAGTGAGCCGCGCGGGTCGTGGCAGCCCCAGCATTTT. Its translation is CASSEPRGSWQPQHF. The complete variable domain, with remaining parts taken from reference TRBV2 and TRBJ1-5, reads EPEVTQTPSHQVTQMGQEVILRCVPISNHLYFYWYRQILGQKVEFLVSFYNNEISEKSEIFDDQFSVERPDGSNFTLKIRSTKLEDSAMYFCASSEPRGSWQPQHFGDGTRLSIL.

The V call is TRBV27, the J call TRBJ1-5; perhaps TRBD1 as D (5 bases). This CDR3 has 16 amino acids. Germline CDR1 reads MNHEY; CDR2 reads SMNVEV (reference sequence). V was trimmed by 2 bases and J by 0 bases, leaving 11 bases between them. CDR3 nucleotides: TGTGCCAGCAGTTTACGGCCCAGGGATAGCAATCAGCCCCAGCATTTT. Translation gives CASSLRPRDSNQPQHF.

The chain couples TRBV10-3 to TRBJ2-7; possibly TRBD1 for D (5 bases). The CDR3 totals 11 residues. CDR1 and CDR2 (germline): ENHRY, SYGVKD. The V and J ends lost 10 bases and 5 bases respectively, with 12 bases between them. Written as DNA, the CDR3 is TGTGCCAACTCCGACAGCCACGAGCAGTACTTC. Residues: CANSDSHEQYF.

The chain carries TRBV13 and TRBJ2-5, with no clear D. The J call may be in error: the DNA end matches TRBJ2-7 better. Germline V gene lookup returns CDR1 PRHDT and CDR2 FYEKMQ (reference sequence). The CDR3 length is 15 residues. CDR3 in DNA: TGTGCCAGCAGCTTAGGCACAGTTCTAAGTGACGAGCAGTACTTC. Translation: CASSLGTVLSDEQYF.

The chain is built from TRBV20-1 and TRBJ2-3, with 8 bases lining up with TRBD2. V lost 3 bases and J lost 7; bases outside the gene matches: 15. Germline V gene data show CDR1 as DFQATT and CDR2 as SNEGSKA (reference sequence). There are 16 residues in the CDR3. CDR3 loop: CSASHVVAGRKNTQYF. CDR3 in DNA: TGCAGTGCTAGCCACGTGGTAGCGGGAAGGAAAAATACGCAGTATTTT.

There are a few counts of this clonotype. This chain joins TRBV28 and TRBJ2-2; D unresolved. Between the trimmed V and J ends, which lost 3 bases and 2 bases, there was a span of 10 bases. The CDR3 is 15 amino acids. Germline-derived CDR1 and CDR2 are MDHEN and SYDVKM. CDR3 sequence reads: CASSLSRSNTGELFF. The CDR3, as DNA: TGTGCCAGCAGTTTGAGCAGATCTAACACCGGGGAGCTGTTTTTT.

This clonotype was seen a handful of times. The chain uses TRBV28 and TRBJ2-7; possible D gene TRBD1, 5 bases. Germline V gene sequence: CDR1 MDHEN, CDR2 SYDVKM. Trimming took off 5 bases at V and 6 bases at J, with 20 bases between the two ends. This CDR3 has 15 residues. This CDR3 is CASSHLKTGASEQYF. For the CDR3, the DNA is TGTGCCAGCAGTCACCTAAAGACTGGGGCCAGCGAGCAGTACTTC.